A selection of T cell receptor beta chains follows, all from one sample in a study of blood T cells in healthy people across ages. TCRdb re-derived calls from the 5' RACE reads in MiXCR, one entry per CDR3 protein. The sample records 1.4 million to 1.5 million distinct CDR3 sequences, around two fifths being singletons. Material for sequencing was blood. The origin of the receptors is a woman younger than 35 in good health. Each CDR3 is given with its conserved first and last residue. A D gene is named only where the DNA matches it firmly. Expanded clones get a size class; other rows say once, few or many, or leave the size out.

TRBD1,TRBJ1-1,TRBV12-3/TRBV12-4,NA,CASSRDRGLTEAFF,TGTGCCAGCAGCAGGGACAGGGGGCTCACTGAAGCTTTCTTT
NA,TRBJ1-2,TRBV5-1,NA,CASSLQGRGYTF,TGCGCCAGCAGCCTTCAGGGGCGAGGCTACACCTTC
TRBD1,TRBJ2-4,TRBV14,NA,CASSRSGGWKNIQYF,TGTGCCAGCAGCCGATCAGGGGGTTGGAAAAACATTCAGTACTTC
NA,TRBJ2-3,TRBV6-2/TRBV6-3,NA,CASSYSAGQLSDTQYF,TGTGCCAGCAGTTACTCGGCCGGGCAGCTCTCAGATACGCAGTATTTT
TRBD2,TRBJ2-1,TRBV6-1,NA,CASSVRAGVVYDEQFF,TGTGCCAGCAGTGTCCGAGCGGGAGTCGTCTACGATGAGCAGTTCTTC
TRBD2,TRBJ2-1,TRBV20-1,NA,CSAVGAGGNEQFF,TGCAGTGCGGTGGGGGCGGGGGGAAATGAGCAGTTCTTC
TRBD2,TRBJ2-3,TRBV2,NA,CASRMVAGGTDTQYF,TGTGCCAGCAGGATGGTAGCGGGAGGCACAGATACGCAGTATTTT
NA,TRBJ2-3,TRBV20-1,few,CSASIAGTDTQYF,TGCAGTGCTAGTATCGCAGGGACAGATACGCAGTATTTT
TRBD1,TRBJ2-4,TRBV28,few,CASSPTGATAKNIQYF,TGTGCCAGCAGTCCCACAGGGGCCACTGCCAAAAACATTCAGTACTTC
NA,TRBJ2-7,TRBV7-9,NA,CASSPLMTADYEQYF,TGTGCCAGCAGCCCCCTCATGACAGCAGACTACGAGCAGTACTTC
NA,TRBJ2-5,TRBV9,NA,CACSEPPEQYF,TGTGCCTGCAGCGAACCTCCGGAGCAGTACTTC
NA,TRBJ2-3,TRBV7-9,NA,CASSFYPAVTDTQYF,TGTGCCAGCAGCTTCTATCCAGCTGTCACAGATACGCAGTATTTT
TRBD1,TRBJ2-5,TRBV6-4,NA,CASSVTGGGQETQYF,TGTGCCAGCAGTGTGACAGGGGGCGGTCAAGAGACCCAGTACTTC
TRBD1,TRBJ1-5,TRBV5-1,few,CASSPGQGREQPQHF,TGCGCCAGCAGCCCCGGACAGGGGAGGGAGCAGCCCCAGCATTTT
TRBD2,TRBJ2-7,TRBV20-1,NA,CSARPSGRSYEQYF,TGCAGTGCTAGACCTAGCGGGAGGTCCTACGAGCAGTACTTC
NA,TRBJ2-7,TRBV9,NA,CASSPAPWGYEQYF,TGTGCCAGCAGCCCAGCCCCCTGGGGCTACGAGCAGTACTTC
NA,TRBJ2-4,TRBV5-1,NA,CASSFDRNTAKNIQYF,TGCGCCAGCAGCTTCGACAGGAACACAGCCAAAAACATTCAGTACTTC
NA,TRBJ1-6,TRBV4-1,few,CASSQAARGSSYNSPLHF,TGCGCCAGCAGCCAAGCGGCCAGGGGAAGCTCCTATAATTCACCCCTCCACTTT
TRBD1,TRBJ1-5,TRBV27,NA,CASSPTGVLQAQHF,TGTGCCAGCAGTCCCACAGGGGTCTTGCAGGCCCAGCATTTT
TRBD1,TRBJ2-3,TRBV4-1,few,CASSHDRGRRDTQYF,TGCGCCAGCAGCCATGACAGGGGGCGAAGGGATACGCAGTATTTT
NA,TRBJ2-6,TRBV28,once,CACMGGDTGANVLTF,TGTGCCTGCATGGGTGGCGACACTGGGGCCAACGTCCTGACTTTC
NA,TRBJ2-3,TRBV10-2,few,CAGAGGLEGDTQYF,TGCGCAGGGGCTGGCGGGTTGGAGGGAGATACGCAGTATTTT
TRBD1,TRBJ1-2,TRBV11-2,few,CASSLDGLGNRGRGYTF,TGTGCCAGCAGCTTAGATGGGTTGGGAAACAGGGGGCGCGGCTACACCTTC
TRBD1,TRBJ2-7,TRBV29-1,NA,CSVEDPIGQGADEQYF,TGCAGCGTTGAAGATCCTATAGGACAGGGGGCTGACGAGCAGTACTTC
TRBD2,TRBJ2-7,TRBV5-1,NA,CASSSVAGGPGNEQYF,TGCGCCAGCAGCTCAGTAGCGGGAGGGCCGGGCAATGAGCAGTACTTC
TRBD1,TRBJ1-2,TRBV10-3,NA,CAISESPEGQGTF,TGTGCCATCAGTGAGTCGCCCGAGGGACAGGGCACCTTC
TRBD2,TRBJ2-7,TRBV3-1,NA,CASRGLGTIDEQYF,TGTGCCAGCAGAGGCCTAGGGACTATCGACGAGCAGTACTTC
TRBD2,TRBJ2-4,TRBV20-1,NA,CSAPPTGTSESSEQYF,TGCAGTGCTCCACCTACCGGGACTAGCGAGAGCTCTGAGCAGTACTTC
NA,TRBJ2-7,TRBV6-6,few,CASTPFRGADEQYF,TGTGCCAGCACCCCTTTCAGGGGGGCCGACGAGCAGTACTTC
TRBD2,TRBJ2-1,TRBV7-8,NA,CASSLVLAGGIYNEQFF,TGTGCCAGCAGCTTAGTTCTAGCGGGGGGCATATACAATGAGCAGTTCTTC
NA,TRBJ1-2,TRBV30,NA,CASPSGAYGYTF,TGTGCCTCCCCCTCGGGGGCCTATGGCTACACCTTC
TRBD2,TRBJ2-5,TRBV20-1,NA,CSASTVTSGSQETQYF,TGCAGTGCTAGCACTGTGACTAGCGGGAGTCAAGAGACCCAGTACTTC
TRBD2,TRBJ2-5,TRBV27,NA,CASSLPGGTLETQYF,TGTGCCAGCAGTTTACCCGGGGGGACCTTAGAGACCCAGTACTTC
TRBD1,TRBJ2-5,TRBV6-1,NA,CASSPPQKGATQYF,TGTGCCAGCAGTCCCCCCCAGAAGGGGGCGACCCAGTACTTC
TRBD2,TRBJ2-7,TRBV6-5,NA,CASSYTTSVNYNEQYF,TGTGCCAGCAGTTACACCACTAGCGTTAACTACAATGAGCAGTACTTC
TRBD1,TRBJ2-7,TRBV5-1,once,CASSLAAGTATYEQYF,TGCGCCAGCAGCTTGGCCGCAGGGACAGCGACCTACGAGCAGTACTTC
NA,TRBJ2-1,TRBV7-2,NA,CASSPGPSKYNEQFF,TGTGCCAGCAGCCCGGGACCCTCTAAGTACAATGAGCAGTTCTTC
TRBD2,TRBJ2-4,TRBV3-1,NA,CASSSLAGGQYF,TGTGCCAGCAGCTCCCTGGCGGGAGGGCAGTACTTC
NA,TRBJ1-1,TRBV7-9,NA,CAGGALNTEAFF,TGTGCCGGTGGGGCGTTGAACACTGAGGCTTTCTTT
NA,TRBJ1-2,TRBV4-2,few,CASSQEVIYYGYTF,TGTGCCAGCAGCCAAGAAGTCATATACTATGGCTACACCTTC
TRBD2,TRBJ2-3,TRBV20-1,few,CSARGSGTSGGAADTQYF,TGCAGTGCTAGGGGATCCGGGACTAGCGGGGGGGCAGCGGATACGCAGTATTTT
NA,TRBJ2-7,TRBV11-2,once,CASSLDSGPLLSDYEQYF,TGTGCCAGCAGCTTAGATTCGGGACCCCTCCTCTCCGACTACGAGCAGTACTTC
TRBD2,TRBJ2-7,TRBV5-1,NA,CASSLVGLGPYEQYF,TGCGCCAGCAGCTTGGTGGGACTAGGACCCTACGAGCAGTACTTC
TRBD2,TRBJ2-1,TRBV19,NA,CASMPGGSGFSYNEQFF,TGTGCCAGTATGCCCGGGGGGAGCGGTTTCTCCTACAATGAGCAGTTCTTC
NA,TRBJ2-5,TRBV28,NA,CASSLGYRTRLQETQYF,TGTGCCAGCAGTTTAGGATACCGGACCAGACTCCAAGAGACCCAGTACTTC
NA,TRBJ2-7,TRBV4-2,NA,CASSQDDAGRGYEQYF,TGTGCCAGCAGCCAAGACGACGCGGGAAGGGGCTACGAGCAGTACTTC
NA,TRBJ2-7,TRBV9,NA,CASSALGGGQGEQYF,TGTGCCAGCAGTGCCCTGGGAGGAGGACAAGGGGAGCAGTACTTC